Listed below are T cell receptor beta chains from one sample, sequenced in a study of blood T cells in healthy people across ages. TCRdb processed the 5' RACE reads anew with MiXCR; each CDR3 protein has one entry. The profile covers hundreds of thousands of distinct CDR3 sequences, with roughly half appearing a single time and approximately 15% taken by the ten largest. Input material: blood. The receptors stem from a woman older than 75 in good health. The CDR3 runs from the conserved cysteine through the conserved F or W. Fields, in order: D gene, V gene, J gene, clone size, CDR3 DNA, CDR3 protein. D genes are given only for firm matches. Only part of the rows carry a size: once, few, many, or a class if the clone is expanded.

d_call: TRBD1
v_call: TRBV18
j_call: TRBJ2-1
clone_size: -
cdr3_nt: TGTGCCAGCTCCCCCGGGACAGGGGAGTATGAGCAGTTCTTC
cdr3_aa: CASSPGTGEYEQFF

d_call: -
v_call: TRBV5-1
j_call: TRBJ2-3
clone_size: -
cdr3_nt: TGCGCCAGCAGCTTAGAAAGAGATACGCAGTATTTT
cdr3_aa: CASSLERDTQYF

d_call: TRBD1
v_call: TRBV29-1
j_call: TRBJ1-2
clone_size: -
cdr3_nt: TGCAGCGTCCGGGGACAGCGGACTAACTATGGCTACACCTTC
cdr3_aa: CSVRGQRTNYGYTF

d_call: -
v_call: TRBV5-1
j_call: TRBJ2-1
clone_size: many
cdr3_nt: TGCGCCAGCAGCTTGGGTCATTCTTTAAGCAATGAGCAGTTCTTC
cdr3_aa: CASSLGHSLSNEQFF

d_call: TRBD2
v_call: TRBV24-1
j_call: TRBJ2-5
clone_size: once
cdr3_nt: TGTGCCACCAGTGTCGGGGGGGCGAGGAATGAGCAGTACTTC
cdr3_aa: CATSVGGARNEQYF

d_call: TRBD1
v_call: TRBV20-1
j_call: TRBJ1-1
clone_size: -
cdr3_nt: TGCAGTGCGCTGGGACAGGGAGGCACTGAAGCTTTCTTT
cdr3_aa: CSALGQGGTEAFF

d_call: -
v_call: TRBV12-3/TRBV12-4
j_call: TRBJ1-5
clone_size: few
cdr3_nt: TGTGCCAGCAGCCTAGGATCCGTAGTTAGGCATTTT
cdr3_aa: CASSLGSVVRHF

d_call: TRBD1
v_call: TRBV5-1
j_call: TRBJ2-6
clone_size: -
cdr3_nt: TGCGCCAGCAGGCTGCCGTCCGGACAGGGATACTCTGGGGCCAACGTCCTGACTTTC
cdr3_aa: CASRLPSGQGYSGANVLTF

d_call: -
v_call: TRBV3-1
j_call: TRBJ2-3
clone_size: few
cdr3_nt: TGTGCCAGCAGCCGAGCCGGAGGGGTAGATACGCAGTATTTT
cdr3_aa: CASSRAGGVDTQYF

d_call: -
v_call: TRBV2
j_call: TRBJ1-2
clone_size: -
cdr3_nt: TGTGCCAGCAGTGAAGATTGGGGTGGCTATGGCTACACCTTC
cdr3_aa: CASSEDWGGYGYTF

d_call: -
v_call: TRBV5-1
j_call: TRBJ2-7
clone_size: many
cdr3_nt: TGCGCCAGCAGCTTGCAGGACTCCTACGAGCAGTACTTC
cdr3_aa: CASSLQDSYEQYF

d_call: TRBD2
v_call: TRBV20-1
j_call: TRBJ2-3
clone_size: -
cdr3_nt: TGCAGTGCTAGAAGGGGAGGGCCAGGGGATACGCAGTATTTT
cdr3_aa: CSARRGGPGDTQYF

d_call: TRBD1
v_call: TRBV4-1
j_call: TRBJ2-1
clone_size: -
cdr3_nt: TGCGCCAGCAGCCAAGAATCGTGGACAGGGGCCCTCGAGCAGTTCTTC
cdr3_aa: CASSQESWTGALEQFF

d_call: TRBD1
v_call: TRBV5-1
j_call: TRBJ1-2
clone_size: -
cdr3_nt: TGCGCCAGCAGCCACGGACAGGGGCGGGGTGGCTACACCTTC
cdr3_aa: CASSHGQGRGGYTF

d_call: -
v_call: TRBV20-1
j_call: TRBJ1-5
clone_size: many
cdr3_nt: TGCAGTGCTACCTGGGACTTGGTAGGCAATCAGCCCCAGCATTTT
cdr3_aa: CSATWDLVGNQPQHF

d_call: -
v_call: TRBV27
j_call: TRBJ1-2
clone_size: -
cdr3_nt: TGTGCCAGCAGTTTATCTAGGGGGGTGCCTGGGGGCTACACCTTC
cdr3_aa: CASSLSRGVPGGYTF

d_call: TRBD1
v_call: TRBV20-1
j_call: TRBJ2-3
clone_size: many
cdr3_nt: TGCAGTCCTGAGGGACAGAGCACAGATACGCAGTATTTT
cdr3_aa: CSPEGQSTDTQYF

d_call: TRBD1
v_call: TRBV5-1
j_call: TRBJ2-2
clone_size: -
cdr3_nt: TGCGCCAGCAGCTTGTTGACAGGGGGCACCGGGGAGCTGTTTTTT
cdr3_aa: CASSLLTGGTGELFF

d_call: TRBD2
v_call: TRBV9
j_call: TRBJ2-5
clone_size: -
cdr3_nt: TGTGCCAGCAGCGCCGTACTAGCGAGGGGATTGGGGCAGTACTTC
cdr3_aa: CASSAVLARGLGQYF

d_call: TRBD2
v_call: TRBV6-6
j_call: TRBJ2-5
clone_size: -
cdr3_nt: TGTGCCAGCAGTACCCGGACTAGCGGGGCTCAAGAGACCCAGTACTTC
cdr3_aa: CASSTRTSGAQETQYF

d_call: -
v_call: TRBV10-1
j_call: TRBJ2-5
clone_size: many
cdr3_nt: TGCGCCAGCAGTGAAGGGACCCACCAGTACTTC
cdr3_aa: CASSEGTHQYF

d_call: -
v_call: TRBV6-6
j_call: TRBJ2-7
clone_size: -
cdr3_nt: TGTGCCAGCAGAAAAACCAGGGGAGGGGGGGAGGTCGAGCAGTACTTC
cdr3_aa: CASRKTRGGGEVEQYF

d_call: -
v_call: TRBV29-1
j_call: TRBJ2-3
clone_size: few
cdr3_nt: TGCAGCGTCTGGCCAGTTACTTGGGATACGCAGTATTTT
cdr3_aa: CSVWPVTWDTQYF

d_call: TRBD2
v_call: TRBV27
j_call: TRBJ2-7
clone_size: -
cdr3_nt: TGTGCCAGCAGTTATCAAGCGGGAGGGTCCTACGAGCAGTACTTC
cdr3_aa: CASSYQAGGSYEQYF

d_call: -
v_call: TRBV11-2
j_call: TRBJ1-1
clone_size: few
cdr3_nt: TGTGCCAGCAGCTTATCGGACAGTCCTGAAGCTTTCTTT
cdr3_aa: CASSLSDSPEAFF

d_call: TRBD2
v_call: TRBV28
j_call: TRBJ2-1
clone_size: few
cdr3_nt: TGTGCCAGCTTTTCTGTAGCGGGGGCTCTAGGCGGGGAGTTCTTC
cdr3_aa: CASFSVAGALGGEFF

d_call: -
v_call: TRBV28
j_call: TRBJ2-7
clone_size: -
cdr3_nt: TGTGCCAGCAGTTCTGACAGCAGCTCCTACGAGCAGTACTTC
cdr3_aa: CASSSDSSSYEQYF

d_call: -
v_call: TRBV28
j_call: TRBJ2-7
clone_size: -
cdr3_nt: TGTGCCAGCATCTCCACAGGGAACCACTACGAGCAGTACTTC
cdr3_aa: CASISTGNHYEQYF

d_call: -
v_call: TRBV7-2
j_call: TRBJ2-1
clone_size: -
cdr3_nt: TGTGCCAGCAGCCTGACAGTATCCTACCATGAGCAGTTCTTC
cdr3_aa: CASSLTVSYHEQFF

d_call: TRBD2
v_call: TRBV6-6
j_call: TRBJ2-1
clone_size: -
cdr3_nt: TGTGCCAGCAGTGCCTCCGGGACTAGCGGCTACAATGAGCAGTTCTTC
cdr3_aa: CASSASGTSGYNEQFF

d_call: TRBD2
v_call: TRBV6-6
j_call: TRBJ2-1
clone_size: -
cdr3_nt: TGTGCCAGCAGCCCGAGCGGGGAAGAGACCCAGTTCTTC
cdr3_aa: CASSPSGEETQFF

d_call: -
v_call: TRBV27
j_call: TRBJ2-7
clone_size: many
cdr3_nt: TGTGCCAGCAGTAACATTGGTCCCTCCTACGAGCAGTACTTC
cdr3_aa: CASSNIGPSYEQYF

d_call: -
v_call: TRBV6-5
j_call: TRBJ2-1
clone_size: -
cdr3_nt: TGTGCCAGCAGTTACTCTATAGGGAACTACAATGAGCAGTTCTTC
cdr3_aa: CASSYSIGNYNEQFF

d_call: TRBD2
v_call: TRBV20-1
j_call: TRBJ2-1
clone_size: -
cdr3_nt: TGCAGTGCGCCCGGGACTAGCGGGGGGGCCGGCTACAATGAGCAGTTCTTC
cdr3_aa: CSAPGTSGGAGYNEQFF

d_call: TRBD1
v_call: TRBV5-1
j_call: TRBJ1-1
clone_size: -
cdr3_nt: TGCGCCAGCAGCGCGGACAGGGGAATGAACACTGAAGCTTTCTTT
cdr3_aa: CASSADRGMNTEAFF

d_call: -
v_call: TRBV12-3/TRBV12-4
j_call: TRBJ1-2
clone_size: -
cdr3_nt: TGTGCCAGCAGTTTAGTCGGGGGAATGGGAGGCTACACCTTC
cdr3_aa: CASSLVGGMGGYTF

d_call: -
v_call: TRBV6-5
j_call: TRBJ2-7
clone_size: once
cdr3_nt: TGTGCCAGCAGAAACCCGCAGGGCGAGCAGTACTTC
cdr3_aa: CASRNPQGEQYF

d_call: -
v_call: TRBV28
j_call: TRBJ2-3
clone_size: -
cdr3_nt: TGTGCCAGCAGGGACCGTAGCACAGATACGCAGTATTTT
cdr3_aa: CASRDRSTDTQYF

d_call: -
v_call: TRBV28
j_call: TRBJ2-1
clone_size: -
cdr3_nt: TGTGCCAGCAGTTTACAAAACCCCCGGTACAATGAGCGGTTCTTC
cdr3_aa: CASSLQNPRYNERFF

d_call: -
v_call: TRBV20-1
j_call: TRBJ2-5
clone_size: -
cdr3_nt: TGCAGTGCTAGACATATGGGGCTGGGTAAGGAGACCCAGTACTTC
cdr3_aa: CSARHMGLGKETQYF

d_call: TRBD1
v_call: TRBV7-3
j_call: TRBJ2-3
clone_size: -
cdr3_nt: TGTGCCAGCAGCCTCGGGACAGGTCCTCCAGCAGATACGCAGTATTTT
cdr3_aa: CASSLGTGPPADTQYF

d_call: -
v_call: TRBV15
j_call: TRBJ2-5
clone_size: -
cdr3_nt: TGTGCCACCAGCAAGGGAGCCAATCAGTACTTC
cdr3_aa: CATSKGANQYF

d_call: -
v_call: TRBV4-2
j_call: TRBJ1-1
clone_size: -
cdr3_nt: TGTGCCAGCAGCCAACCAGTAAGCCTGAACACTGAAGCTTTCTTT
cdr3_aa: CASSQPVSLNTEAFF

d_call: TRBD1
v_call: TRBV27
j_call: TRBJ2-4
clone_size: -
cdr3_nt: TGTGCCAGCAGTACGACAGGGTGGGACATTCAGTACTTC
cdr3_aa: CASSTTGWDIQYF

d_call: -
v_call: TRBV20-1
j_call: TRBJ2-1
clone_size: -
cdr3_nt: TGCAGTGCTAGAGAAAGGGGACACCCCTACAATGAGCAGTTCTTC
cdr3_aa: CSARERGHPYNEQFF

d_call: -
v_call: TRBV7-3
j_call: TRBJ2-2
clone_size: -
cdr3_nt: TGTGCCAGCCAATACGGGAATAGGAACGGGGAGCTGTTTTTT
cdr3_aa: CASQYGNRNGELFF

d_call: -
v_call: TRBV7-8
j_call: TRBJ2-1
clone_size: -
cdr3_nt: TGTGCCAGCAACCCTCGGCGGGGGCAGGGAGACAATGAGCAGTTCTTC
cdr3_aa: CASNPRRGQGDNEQFF

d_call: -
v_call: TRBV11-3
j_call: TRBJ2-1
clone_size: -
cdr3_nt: TGTGCCAGCAGCTTAGAAGCCTTCGAGTCGTCTCGAAATGAGCAGTTCTTC
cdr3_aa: CASSLEAFESSRNEQFF

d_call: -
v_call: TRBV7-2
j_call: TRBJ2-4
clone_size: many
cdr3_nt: TGTGCCAGCAGCTTATTGCAAGTAGCCAAAAACATTCAGTACTTC
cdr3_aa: CASSLLQVAKNIQYF

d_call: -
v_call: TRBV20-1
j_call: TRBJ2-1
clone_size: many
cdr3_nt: TGCAGTGCTAGACCCACTAGTACCGAGCAGTTCTTC
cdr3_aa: CSARPTSTEQFF

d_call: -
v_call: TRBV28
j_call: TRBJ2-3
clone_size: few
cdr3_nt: TGTGCCAGCGGCCTCCTCGTCAGTACGCAGTATTTT
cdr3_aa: CASGLLVSTQYF

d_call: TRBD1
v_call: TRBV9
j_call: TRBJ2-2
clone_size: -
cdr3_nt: TGTGCCAGCAGCGTCTCCCCAGGGGGCACCGGGGAGCTGTTTTTT
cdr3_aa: CASSVSPGGTGELFF

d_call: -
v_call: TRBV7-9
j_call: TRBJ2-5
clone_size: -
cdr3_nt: TGTGCCAGCAGCAGAACTGGGACACCACAAGAGACCCAGTACTTC
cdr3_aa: CASSRTGTPQETQYF

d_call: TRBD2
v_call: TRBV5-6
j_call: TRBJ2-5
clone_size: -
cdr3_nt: TGTGCCAGCAGCTTACGCGGGGGGACTCAAGAGACCCAGTACTTC
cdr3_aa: CASSLRGGTQETQYF

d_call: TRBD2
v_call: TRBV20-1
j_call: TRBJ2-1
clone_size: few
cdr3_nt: TGCAGTGCTACCCTGGGACTAGCGGGAAACAATGAGCAGTTCTTC
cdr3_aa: CSATLGLAGNNEQFF